The 13 T cell receptor beta chains below come from one sample, sequenced in a study of blood T cell repertoires in COVID-19. Profiling relied on immunoSEQ multiplex PCR, and the TCRdb table lists in-frame clones only, not all of them. Here the sample spans under 200,000 clones, around 77% being singletons. The sequenced sample was peripheral blood. The origin of the receptors is a man between 65 and 85 years old with acute or convalescent COVID-19.

The V and J genes are TRBV6-5 and TRBJ2-5, with D possibly TRBD2 on 5 matching bases. This CDR3 is built from 14 residues. Germline V gene lookup returns CDR1 MNHEY and CDR2 SVGAGI. The V end was cut by 7 bases, the J end by 4 bases, with 16 bases between. Here the CDR3 DNA reads TGTGCCAGCACTTTGAGGCTAGCATCAGAGACCCAGTACTTC. It is translated as CASTLRLASETQYF.

This rearrangement joins TRBV6-1 to TRBJ2-1, with 14 bases that match TRBD2. J lost 10 bases, V lost 4 bases, and 9 bases had no gene match. Germline V CDR1 and CDR2: MNHNS, SASEGT. The CDR3 consists of 16 residues. The chain's CDR3 is CASSAPGLAGDREQFF. Here the CDR3 DNA reads TGTGCCAGCAGTGCTCCGGGACTAGCGGGAGATAGGGAGCAGTTCTTC.

This clone was found once. V and J are TRBV3-1 (or the pseudogene TRBV3-2) and TRBJ1-1; D possibly corresponds to TRBD1 (5 bases). The length of the CDR3 is 15 residues. Germline V lookup: CDR1 LGHDT, CDR2 YNNKEL (reference sequence). V lost 3 bases and J 11 bases, leaving 22 bases between the germline ends. The CDR3 reads CASSHGLGPASRAFF. The CDR3 region has the DNA TGTGCCAGCAGCCACGGCCTGGGGCCAGCTTCGCGCGCTTTCTTT.

This clone came up once. The chain recombines TRBV19 with TRBJ1-4; TRBD1 matches at 7 bases. Looked up from germline, CDR1 is LNHDA and CDR2 is SQIVND (reference sequence). Trimming cost V 5 bases and J 0 bases; bases outside gene matches: 12. The CDR3 has 18 residues. The CDR3 spells CASSSWTGRSATNEKLFF. As DNA, the CDR3 is TGTGCCAGTAGTTCGTGGACAGGACGAAGTGCAACTAATGAAAAACTGTTTTTT.

In this sample, this clone turned up a few times. V gene TRBV10-1 combines with J gene TRBJ1-1; 9 bases are shared with TRBD1. With V trimmed by 6 bases and J by 3 bases, 2 bases remained unmatched. The CDR3 length is 13 residues. Germline CDR1 WNHNN, CDR2 SYGVQD (reference sequence). CDR3: CASSWTGDTEAFF. The CDR3 DNA sequence: TGCGCCAGCAGCTGGACAGGGGACACTGAAGCTTTCTTT.

Regarding this clone: At the DNA level, this CDR3 is encoded by other sequences in the same sample as well. The chain uses TRBV6-1 and TRBJ1-2, with TRBD1 matching 7 bases. The CDR3 length is 12 residues. Trimming cost V 3 bases and J 5 bases; bases outside gene matches: 0. CDR1 and CDR2 (germline): MNHNS, SASEGT. CDR3 bases: TGTGCCAGCAGTGAGACAGGGTATGGCTACACCTTC. Protein: CASSETGYGYTF.

The rearrangement links TRBV2 to TRBJ1-1; 7 bases align to TRBD1. From germline, CDR1 is SNHLY and CDR2 FYNNEI. This CDR3 has 15 residues. Trimming at V came to 1 base and at J to 1 base, leaving 3 bases not matched to a gene. The CDR3 reads CASSEDRGGNTEAFF. CDR3 DNA: TGTGCCAGCAGTGAAGACAGGGGTGGGAACACTGAAGCTTTCTTT.

The J gene is TRBJ1-2, the V gene TRBV5-1, with D hard to call. From germline, CDR1 is SGHRS and CDR2 YFSETQ. V gave up 2 bases and J gave up 6 bases, with 11 bases separating them. The CDR3 is 13 residues long. CDR3 sequence: CASSFRAEDGYTF. CDR3 coding DNA: TGCGCCAGCAGCTTCCGGGCGGAGGATGGCTACACCTTC.

This clone was found once. The chain is built from TRBV2 and TRBJ2-7, with TRBD2 matching over 13 bases. Germline V gene sequence: CDR1 SNHLY, CDR2 FYNNEI. V shed 3 bases, J shed 4 bases, and the junction held 6 bases outside the gene matches. The CDR3 extends over 16 amino acids. The CDR3 spells CASSEQGGLAGYEQYF. CDR3 in DNA: TGTGCCAGCAGTGAGCAGGGGGGACTAGCGGGGTACGAGCAGTACTTC.

The chain uses TRBV12-3 or TRBV12-4 and TRBJ2-7; weak D call: TRBD2 (6 bases). Trimming took off 5 bases at V and 5 bases at J, with 13 bases between the two ends. CDR3 size: 13 residues. For the CDR3, the DNA is TGTGCCAGCAGTCTGGGACTGGGCCACGAGCAGTACTTC. Encoded protein: CASSLGLGHEQYF.

This clone appeared a single time. The gene calls are TRBV6-5 and TRBJ1-4; D may be TRBD1 (5 bases). The CDR3 sequence is 15 residues long. Per the germline V gene, CDR1 is MNHEY and CDR2 is SVGAGI. Deletions cut 0 bases from V and 5 bases from J, with 10 bases between. The DNA of the CDR3 is TGTGCCAGCAGTTACTCTTGGGGGGTAAATGAAAAACTGTTTTTT. The encoded protein is CASSYSWGVNEKLFF.

This clone was detected once. V is TRBV14 and J is TRBJ1-1, with D tentatively TRBD1 (6 bases). This CDR3 is 15 amino acids long. The ends were cut back, 6 bases at V and 1 base at J, with 15 bases in the middle. The germline V gene has CDR1 SGHDN and CDR2 FVKESK. The CDR3 loop reads CASRDQTGSNTEAFF. For the CDR3, the DNA is TGTGCCAGCAGGGATCAGACAGGCTCGAACACTGAAGCTTTCTTT.

The chain has TRBV10-3 and TRBJ1-2; no clear D. This CDR3 comprises 14 residues. Looked up from germline, CDR1 is ENHRY and CDR2 is SYGVKD. Trimming stripped 4 bases from V and 4 bases from J, with 13 bases between. The CDR3 nucleotides read TGTGCCATCAGTGGAGGGCGGACCAGCTATGGCTACACCTTC. This translates into CAISGGRTSYGYTF.